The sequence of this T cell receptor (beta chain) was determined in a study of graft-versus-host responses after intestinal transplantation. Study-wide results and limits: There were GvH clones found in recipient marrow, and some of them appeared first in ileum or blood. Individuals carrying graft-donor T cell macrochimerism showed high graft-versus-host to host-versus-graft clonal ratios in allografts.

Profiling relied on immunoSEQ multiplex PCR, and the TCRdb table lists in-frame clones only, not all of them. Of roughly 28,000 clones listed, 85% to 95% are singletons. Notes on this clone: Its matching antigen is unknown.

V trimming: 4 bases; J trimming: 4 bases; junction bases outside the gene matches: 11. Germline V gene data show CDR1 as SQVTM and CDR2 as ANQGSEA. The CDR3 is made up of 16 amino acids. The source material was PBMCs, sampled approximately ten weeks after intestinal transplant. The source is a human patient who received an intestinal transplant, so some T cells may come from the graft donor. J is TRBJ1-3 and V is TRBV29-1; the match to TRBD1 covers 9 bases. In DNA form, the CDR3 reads TGCAGCGTTGTATGGGACAGGGCGCCGTACGGAAACACCATATATTTT. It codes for CSVVWDRAPYGNTIYF.